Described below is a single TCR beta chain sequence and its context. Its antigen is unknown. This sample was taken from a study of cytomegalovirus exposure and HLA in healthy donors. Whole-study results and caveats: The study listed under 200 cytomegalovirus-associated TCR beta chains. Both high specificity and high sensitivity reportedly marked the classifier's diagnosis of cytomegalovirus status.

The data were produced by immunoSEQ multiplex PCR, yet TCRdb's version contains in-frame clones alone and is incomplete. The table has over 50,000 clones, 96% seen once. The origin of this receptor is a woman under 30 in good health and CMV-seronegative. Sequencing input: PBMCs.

CDR3 sequence reads: CASSPTGYSNQPQHF. The CDR3 region has the DNA TGTGCCAGCTCACCAACCGGGTATAGCAATCAGCCCCAGCATTTT. The chain links TRBV18 to TRBJ1-5; no reliable D call. Germline-derived CDR1 and CDR2 are KGHSH and LQKENI. CDR3 size: 15 residues. V gave up 2 bases and J gave up 0 bases, with 8 bases separating them.